This T cell receptor (beta chain) was profiled in a study of T-cell reconstitution after alpha-beta-depleted transplantation in children. General study results and limits: Several hundred rapidly expanded clones from non-depleted graft cells reportedly supplied alpha-beta T cells about two months post-transplant. Diversity of TCRbeta at day 60 was high in some patients, arising from surviving recipient T cells and thymic progenitors.

There are many counts of this clonotype. Its antigen remains unidentified. Preparation of the TCRbeta library was carried out with unique molecular identifiers. MiXCR, run by TCRdb on the PCR reads, gives a single entry per CDR3 protein. The sample comprises almost 500,000 distinct CDR3 sequences, about 11% of which are singletons, and about 2.1% rests with the top ten. The CDR3 loop spans 16 amino acids. Losses at the gene ends were 0 bases for V and 2 bases for J; bases not matched to a gene: 4. Per germline, CDR1 DFQATT and CDR2 SNEGSKA (reference sequence). This chain links TRBV20-1 with TRBJ2-3; 11 bases match TRBD2. The material was PBMCs, obtained before TCRalphabeta/CD19-depleted stem cell transplant. The TCR was taken from a child aged 2 to 9 with inherited bone marrow failure, due to receive a stem cell transplant. The CDR3 DNA follows: TGCAGTGCTAGAGACGAACTAGCGGGAGACACAGATACGCAGTATTTT. Translating it yields CSARDELAGDTDTQYF.